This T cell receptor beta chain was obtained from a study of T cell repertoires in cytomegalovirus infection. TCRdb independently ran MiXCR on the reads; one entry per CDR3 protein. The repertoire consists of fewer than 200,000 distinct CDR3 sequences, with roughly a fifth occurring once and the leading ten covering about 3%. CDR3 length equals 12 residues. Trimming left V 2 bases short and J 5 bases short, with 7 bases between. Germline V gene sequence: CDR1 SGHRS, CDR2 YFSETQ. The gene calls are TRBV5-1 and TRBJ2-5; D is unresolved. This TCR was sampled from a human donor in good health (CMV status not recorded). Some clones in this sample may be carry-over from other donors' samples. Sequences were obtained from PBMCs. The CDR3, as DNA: TGCGCCAGCAGCTTTTACGGGGAGACCCAGTACTTC. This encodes CASSFYGETQYF.